Below are 32 T cell receptor beta chains sequenced from a single sample in a study of type 1 and type 2 diabetes patients. PCR was run on genomic DNA. The TCR beta CDR3 region was amplified using 30 forward and 13 reverse primers. TCRdb passed the multiplex PCR reads through MiXCR, listing each CDR3 protein once. Of 250,000 or so distinct CDR3 sequences in the sample, around 50% were seen once. The sequencing sample was made of peripheral blood mononuclear cells (PBMCs). These receptors all stem from a man aged 18 to 35 with type 2 diabetes.

The chain has TRBV13 and TRBJ2-3, with TRBD2 matching 7 bases. The CDR3 consists of 16 residues. Germline V gives CDR1 PRHDT, CDR2 FYEKMQ (reference sequence). V lost 6 bases and J lost 4; bases outside the gene matches: 13. The chain's CDR3 is CASSLLAREGADTQYF. The CDR3 nucleotides are TGTGCCAGCAGTTTATTGGCCAGGGAGGGCGCAGATACGCAGTATTTT.

V and J are TRBV7-3 and TRBJ2-2; 7 positions agree with TRBD1. Germline V gene data show CDR1 as SGHTA and CDR2 as FQGTGA. Germline trimming cut 3 bases from V and 7 bases from J; bases unmatched to any gene: 5. This CDR3 region has 14 residues. DNA of the CDR3: TGTGCCAGCAGCTTCGGACAGGCCGGCGGGGAGCTGTTTTTT. Its translation is CASSFGQAGGELFF.

The chain uses TRBV7-2 and TRBJ2-7; 8 bases line up with TRBD1. The CDR3 is 16 residues long. Looked up from germline, CDR1 is SGHTA and CDR2 is FQGNSA. The junction had 13 bases not matched to a gene; V was cut back by 4 bases and J by 5 bases. Written as DNA, the CDR3 is TGTGCCAGCAGCTCCGGACAGGGACGGACCCTGGACGAGCAGTACTTC. Its protein is CASSSGQGRTLDEQYF.

This CDR3 reads CASSPKDGYGYTF. The CDR3, as DNA: TGTGCCAGCTCCCCAAAGGACGGGTATGGCTACACCTTC. V is TRBV18 and J is TRBJ1-2; D not resolved. CDR1 and CDR2 (germline): KGHSH, LQKENI. V was pared by 6 bases and J by 5 bases, with 13 bases between. CDR3 length equals 13 residues. Supplemented by reference TRBV18 and TRBJ1-2, the full variable domain reads NAGVMQNPRHLVRRRGQEARLRCSPMKGHSHVYWYRQLPEEGLKFMVYLQKENIIDESGMPKERFSAEFPKEGPSILRIQQVVRGDSAAYFCASSPKDGYGYTFGSGTRLTVV.

This clonotype has more than one count but fewer than ten. The V call is TRBV6-1, the J call TRBJ1-5; D uncertain. Germline V gene data show CDR1 as MNHNS and CDR2 as SASEGT. Trimming pared 3 bases from V and 6 bases from J, leaving 12 bases between. The length of the CDR3 is 14 residues. Written as DNA, the CDR3 is TGTGCCAGCAGTGACAGGAATCTGCCTCAGCCCCAGCATTTT. Its protein is CASSDRNLPQPQHF.

This clonotype has just a few counts. V and J are TRBV5-1 and TRBJ1-6; a weak D match, TRBD1 (6 bases). V lost 4 bases and J lost 13, with 18 bases in between. The length of the CDR3 is 14 residues. Germline CDR1 is SGHRS and CDR2 is YFSETQ. The CDR3 DNA reads as TGCGCCAGCAGCCTTGGACAGCCCGCCTCCCCCCTCCACTTT. It is translated as CASSLGQPASPLHF.

V usage is TRBV19 and J usage is TRBJ1-6; maybe TRBD1 (5 bases). Looked up from germline, CDR1 is LNHDA and CDR2 is SQIVND (reference sequence). The CDR3 length is 16 residues. V was pared by 8 bases and J by 0 bases, with 14 bases between. For the CDR3, the DNA is TGTGCCAGTGGGACGGGATACAGCTCCTATAATTCACCCCTCCACTTT. Protein sequence: CASGTGYSSYNSPLHF. Variable domain in full (rest from reference TRBV19 and TRBJ1-6): DGGITQSPKYLFRKEGQNVTLSCEQNLNHDAMYWYRQDPGQGLRLIYYSQIVNDFQKGDIAEGYSVSREKKESFPLTVTSAQKNPTAFYLCASGTGYSSYNSPLHFGNGTRLTVT.

The rearrangement joins TRBV7-6 to TRBJ2-7; D uncertain. Germline V gene sequence: CDR1 SGHVS, CDR2 FNYEAQ. V gave up 1 base and J gave up 0 bases, with 7 bases separating them. CDR3 size: 14 residues. CDR3: CASSLVLGSYEQYF. CDR3 coding DNA: TGTGCCAGCAGCTTAGTGCTCGGCTCCTACGAGCAGTACTTC. Complete variable domain (other parts from reference TRBV7-6 and TRBJ2-7): GAGVSQSPRYKVTKRGQDVALRCDPISGHVSLYWYRQALGQGPEFLTYFNYEAQQDKSGLPNDRFSAERPEGSISTLTIQRTEQRDSAMYRCASSLVLGSYEQYFGPGTRLTVT.

The chain recombines TRBV29-1 with TRBJ2-7, with 7 positions matching TRBD1. CDR3 length equals 11 residues. J lost 2 bases, V lost 7 bases, and 2 bases had no gene match. CDR1 is SQVTM, CDR2 ANQGSEA, per germline. The CDR3 DNA sequence: TGCAGCGCCGGGACAGCCTACGAGCAGTACTTC. Amino acids: CSAGTAYEQYF.

This clonotype turned up a few times. The chain carries TRBV20-1 and TRBJ2-7; 12 bases align to TRBD2. The CDR3 runs 14 residues. Germline assignment: CDR1 DFQATT and CDR2 SNEGSKA (reference sequence). V shed 0 bases and J 6 bases; nucleotides not matched to a gene: 3. CDR3 amino acids: CSARDLAGGVEQYF. In DNA, the CDR3 is TGCAGTGCTAGAGATCTAGCGGGAGGGGTCGAGCAGTACTTC.

V gene TRBV2 combines with J gene TRBJ1-6; D gene unclear. V was clipped by 8 bases and J by 7 bases, with 15 bases between them. The CDR3 is 14 amino acids. CDR1 is SNHLY, CDR2 FYNNEI, per germline. The CDR3 region is CASQQLRENSPLHF. CDR3 in DNA: TGTGCCAGCCAACAGCTAAGAGAGAATTCACCCCTCCACTTT. Full variable domain (outside the CDR3, taken from reference TRBV2 and TRBJ1-6): EPEVTQTPSHQVTQMGQEVILRCVPISNHLYFYWYRQILGQKVEFLVSFYNNEISEKSEIFDDQFSVERPDGSNFTLKIRSTKLEDSAMYFCASQQLRENSPLHFGNGTRLTVT.

A single count supports this clonotype. The germline gene is not matched at one end of the junction; a read error may be the cause. The chain has TRBV13 and TRBJ2-7; a possible D gene is TRBD1 (7 bases). This CDR3 spans 15 amino acids. The germline V gene has CDR1 PRHDT and CDR2 FYEKMQ (reference sequence). CDR3 sequence (DNA): TGCGCCAGCAGCTTGGCGGGGACAGACTCCTACGAGCAGTACTTC. It is translated as CASSLAGTDSYEQYF.

This clonotype came up a few times. CDR3 DNA sequence: TGCGCCAGCAGCCAAGTTCACGGGGCAGAGCGCACTGAAGCTTTCTTT. It is translated as CASSQVHGAERTEAFF. This rearrangement joins TRBV4-1 to TRBJ1-1, with a possible D match to TRBD1 (5 bases). Trimming took 1 base from V and 4 from J, leaving 16 bases between them. The germline V gene encodes CDR1 MGHRA and CDR2 YSYEKL. CDR3 length: 16 amino acids.

The chain carries TRBV20-1 and TRBJ2-1, with a tentative D call TRBD2 (5 bases). Trimming took off 2 bases at V and 6 bases at J, with 11 bases between the two ends. Germline V lookup: CDR1 DFQATT, CDR2 SNEGSKA (reference sequence). CDR3 length equals 13 residues. CDR3 sequence reads: CSARLDAGNEQFF. DNA of the CDR3: TGCAGTGCTAGATTGGATGCGGGCAATGAGCAGTTCTTC.

This clonotype was counted between two and nine times. V is TRBV6-6 and J is TRBJ2-5; D gene unclear. The CDR3 has 15 residues. The ends were cut back, 7 bases at V and 2 bases at J, with 17 bases in the middle. CDR1 MNHNY and CDR2 SVGAGI come from the germline V gene (reference sequence). The CDR3 here is CASKYLKAEQETQYF. CDR3 nucleotides: TGTGCCAGCAAATATCTCAAGGCGGAACAAGAGACCCAGTACTTC.

A remark on this clonotype: At one boundary the junction diverges from the germline segment, which might be a read error. The chain couples TRBV28 to TRBJ2-2, with a tentative D call TRBD2 (5 bases). The germline V gene has CDR1 MDHEN and CDR2 SYDVKM. The CDR3 length is 12 residues. The CDR3 region has the DNA TGCGCGGGCGGGTCGAACACCGGGGAGCTGTTTTTT. As protein: CAGGSNTGELFF.

CDR3 DNA sequence: TGTGCCAGCAGCTCCCGACCGGACGGTCAAGAGACCCAGTACTTC. Its translation is CASSSRPDGQETQYF. The chain employs TRBV7-2 and TRBJ2-5, with D unclear. The CDR3 totals 15 residues. V was shortened by 4 bases and J by 2 bases, with 14 bases between the two germline ends. Germline V gene data show CDR1 as SGHTA and CDR2 as FQGNSA.

The chain carries TRBV28 and TRBJ1-1; no clear D gene. The CDR3 length is 14 residues. V lost 3 bases and J lost 4, with 12 bases in between. Germline CDR1 and CDR2: MDHEN and SYDVKM. The CDR3 spells CASSLGLVGTEAFF. The CDR3 coding sequence is TGTGCCAGCAGTTTGGGGTTGGTGGGCACTGAAGCTTTCTTT.

The chain uses TRBV27 and TRBJ1-2; D not certain. Germline values: CDR1 MNHEY, CDR2 SMNVEV (reference sequence). V shed 2 bases and J shed 5 bases, with 12 bases lying between them. The CDR3 totals 14 residues. CDR3 amino acids: CASSLRGSQYGYTF. CDR3 nucleotides: TGTGCCAGCAGTTTACGAGGCAGCCAATATGGCTACACCTTC.

The table lists this clonotype with a few counts. The chain carries TRBV19 and TRBJ2-7; D is tentatively TRBD1 or TRBD2 (5 bases each). Trimming shortened V by 6 bases and J by 6 bases, and 24 bases separated the two germline ends. The CDR3 has 16 amino acids. Germline V lookup: CDR1 LNHDA, CDR2 SQIVND (reference sequence). CDR3 loop: CASSRSAGTRISEQYF. CDR3 DNA sequence: TGTGCCAGTAGCCGCTCGGCCGGGACCCGAATCAGCGAGCAGTACTTC.

A note on this clonotype: A junction end diverges from the germline sequence, so it may reflect a read error. J is TRBJ1-5 and V is TRBV2, with D possibly TRBD1 on 5 matching bases. This CDR3 contains 13 residues. Germline CDR1 is SNHLY and CDR2 is FYNNEI. For the CDR3, the DNA is TGTGCCAGTAGTGTGGGGGACAATCAGCCCCAGCATTTT. It is translated as CASSVGDNQPQHF.

This clonotype was picked up a small number of times. V is TRBV27 and J is TRBJ1-2; D is possibly TRBD1 (5 bases). V shed 8 bases and J shed 8 bases, with 9 bases lying between them. This CDR3 has 10 amino acids. Germline assignment: CDR1 MNHEY and CDR2 SMNVEV (reference sequence). The CDR3 bases are TGTGCCAGCCGCCCAGGGGGCTACACCTTC. Translating gives CASRPGGYTF.

This clonotype was detected a few times. The chain recombines TRBV24-1 with TRBJ2-2; 10 nucleotides match TRBD2. This CDR3 contains 16 residues. Germline loops: CDR1 KGHDR, CDR2 SFDVKD. Germline trimming cut 11 bases from V and 7 bases from J; bases unmatched to any gene: 15. The CDR3 region is CAITRSGRAVNGELFF. The CDR3 coding sequence is TGTGCCATCACGAGAAGCGGGAGGGCCGTTAACGGGGAGCTGTTTTTT.

This clonotype turned up a few times. This chain connects TRBV7-2 to TRBJ2-7; 9 bases match TRBD1. V gave up 6 bases and J gave up 5 bases; unmatched junction bases: 8. Germline V gene data show CDR1 as SGHTA and CDR2 as FQGNSA. This CDR3 has 14 amino acids. CDR3 in DNA: TGTGCCAGCAGACCCGGGACAGGGTGGCACGAGCAGTACTTC. Its protein product is CASRPGTGWHEQYF.

V usage is TRBV15 and J usage is TRBJ2-1; 9 positions agree with TRBD1. The CDR3 has 15 amino acids. The germline V gene encodes CDR1 LNHNV and CDR2 YYDKDF (reference sequence). The V gene end was trimmed by 2 bases and the J gene end by 5 bases; junction bases not matched to a gene: 4. The CDR3 here is CATSRPGTGNNEQFF. CDR3 coding DNA: TGTGCCACCAGCAGACCCGGGACAGGGAACAATGAGCAGTTCTTC.

This clonotype was picked up a small number of times. The gene calls are TRBV2 and TRBJ1-5; 7 bases align to TRBD1. The germline V gene has CDR1 SNHLY and CDR2 FYNNEI. V trimming: 6 bases; J trimming: 5 bases; junction bases outside the gene matches: 7. The CDR3 is 14 residues long. The CDR3 nucleotides read TGTGCCAGCAGATATGACAGGGACTATCAGCCCCAGCATTTT. Amino acids: CASRYDRDYQPQHF.

The CDR3 DNA reads as TGTGCCAGTAGTCTTGGACATGTTGGGACCCTGGCCTACAATGAGCAGTTCTTC. Its protein product is CASSLGHVGTLAYNEQFF. The chain has TRBV19 and TRBJ2-1; TRBD1 or TRBD2 may be the D gene (5 bases each). V was pared by 5 bases and J by 2 bases, with 22 bases between. Per the germline V gene, CDR1 is LNHDA and CDR2 is SQIVND (reference sequence). The CDR3 spans 18 residues. The full variable domain, with the rest looked up from reference TRBV19 and TRBJ2-1, is DGGITQSPKYLFRKEGQNVTLSCEQNLNHDAMYWYRQDPGQGLRLIYYSQIVNDFQKGDIAEGYSVSREKKESFPLTVTSAQKNPTAFYLCASSLGHVGTLAYNEQFFGPGTRLTVL.

Note on this clonotype: A much larger clone lies a single base off, so this may be a read error. The chain combines TRBV15 with TRBJ2-5; tentative D call: TRBD1 (5 bases). CDR1 and CDR2 (germline): LNHNV, YYDKDF (reference sequence). The CDR3 runs 14 residues. Written as DNA, the CDR3 is TGTGCCACCAACAGATCGCCCAGGGAAGAGACCCAGTACTTC. This gives the protein CATNRSPREETQYF.

This clonotype was recorded only once. The rearrangement joins TRBV7-2 to TRBJ2-1; 12 bases map to TRBD2. J lost 3 bases, V lost 5 bases, and 8 bases had no gene match. The CDR3 consists of 17 residues. Looked up from germline, CDR1 is SGHTA and CDR2 is FQGNSA. The CDR3 nucleotides read TGTGCCAGCAGCCCGCGACTAGCGGGGGCCCTCTACAATGAGCAGTTCTTC. Translated, it gives CASSPRLAGALYNEQFF.

This clonotype was counted between two and nine times. The genes are TRBV20-1 and TRBJ2-2; the D is unclear. With 5 bases removed from V and 0 bases from J, the gap between germline ends came to 10 bases. The V gene's germline CDR1 is DFQATT and CDR2 SNEGSKA (reference sequence). The CDR3 loop spans 14 amino acids. The CDR3, as DNA: TGCAGTGCTTTTCCGGCAGCGAACACCGGGGAGCTGTTTTTT. Amino acids: CSAFPAANTGELFF.

V is TRBV10-3 and J is TRBJ2-7; 7 bases agree with TRBD1. V lost 5 bases, J lost 2 bases, and 6 bases stayed unmatched. CDR1 and CDR2 from the germline V gene are ENHRY and SYGVKD. The CDR3 runs to 14 residues. The CDR3 DNA reads as TGTGCCATCAGTTCACACAGGGGACCCTACGAGCAGTACTTC. Amino acid sequence: CAISSHRGPYEQYF.

The chain combines TRBV27 with TRBJ2-3; TRBD1 might be the D (5 bases). The length of the CDR3 is 18 residues. Between the trimmed V and J ends, which lost 7 bases and 4 bases, there was a span of 27 bases. Germline CDR1 MNHEY, CDR2 SMNVEV (reference sequence). CDR3 sequence (DNA): TGTGCCAGCATCTCCACGGGTGGGGCGTTTGGGATTTCAGATACGCAGTATTTT. It yields the protein CASISTGGAFGISDTQYF.